This TCR beta chain is from a study of OX40 agonist ivuxolimab in advanced cancers. Describing the broader study: Ivuxolimab, which targeted the costimulatory receptor OX40 (CD134), was an agonistic, fully human IgG2 monoclonal antibody. Intravenous ivuxolimab was administered to patients every 2 weeks at six dose levels: 0.01, 0.1, 0.3, 1.5, 3 and 10 mg/kg. Among the roughly 50 dose-escalation patients, 19 had hepatocellular carcinoma, around 15 melanoma, 9 renal cell carcinoma and 9 head and neck cancer. A male proportion of around 80% and a mean age of around 60 years, ranging from 23 to 79, were recorded for the dose-escalation cohort. Patients were allowed to have had prior anti-PD-1, anti-PD-L1 or anti-CTLA-4 therapy, and roughly 40% of the dose-escalation patients had previously received checkpoint inhibitors. Partial responses were achieved by three dose-escalation patients, of whom one had hepatocellular carcinoma and two had cutaneous melanoma. The point of sequencing TCRbeta in the periphery was to test whether ivuxolimab changed TCR sequence diversity and drove clonal T-cell expansion. The paper covers the monotherapy dose-escalation part of the phase I ivuxolimab trial, which included N of about 50 patients.

CDR1 SGDLS and CDR2 YYNGEE were looked up in the germline V gene. Trimming costs V 0 bases and J 1 base, and their ends lie 8 bases apart. The CDR3 starts with the cysteine, ends with the phenylalanine, and has 14 residues. Kept here is only the CDR3 DNA, which spans 42 bases and is read in frame from base 1. Note on this clone: The target of this receptor is not known. Base-call qualities are not available, and no considerably larger clone is one nucleotide away.

What the study reported, not specific to this receptor: On average, CD8+ T cells showed more expanded clones than CD4+ T cells after ivuxolimab. In the 0.1-3.0 mg/kg groups, partial responders were among the patients with the lowest normalized peripheral clonal expansion, particularly in CD8+ T cells. Low levels of normalized T-cell clonal expansion were also seen in some patients who did not respond. Clonal expansion of both CD4+ and CD8+ blood T cells was observed from baseline to week 6 at doses 0.1 to 3.0 mg/kg. Antigen specificity was not determined for the clonally expanded peripheral T cells.

Patients with a history of autoimmune disease or receiving systemic immunosuppression were excluded from the trial. Peripheral blood for TCR sequencing was collected from all dose cohorts at baseline, on cycle 4 day 1, and on cycle 7 day 1. The samples were drawn from a first-in-human, open-label, multicenter phase I dose-escalation trial of ivuxolimab. The trial enrolled adults with locally advanced or metastatic head and neck squamous cell, hepatocellular, melanoma or renal cell carcinoma. Before TCR sequencing, CD4+ T cells and CD8+ T cells were sorted from peripheral blood as separate populations. To sequence the TCRbeta CDR3 region, genomic DNA was isolated from the sorted cells. TCRbeta CDR3 regions were sequenced using the immunoSEQ Assay. TCRdb obtained this table from immuneACCESS and retained in-frame rearrangements with V and J assigned. These tables miss some clones; where compared with another copy, unresolved V genes account for less than half of the shortfall, and the remainder is unexplained. The sample table holds under 90,000 clones, of which around nine tenths were seen once. About 0.2% of the sample goes to the ten largest clones.

The sequenced sample was CD4+ or CD8+ T cells sorted from blood, obtained in a trial of the OX40 agonist ivuxolimab. This clonotype was obtained from an adult with an advanced solid tumor such as melanoma, head and neck, liver or kidney cancer. This receptor chain uses TRBV9 and TRBJ2-7; the D gene assignment is ambiguous. For the CDR3, the sequence is CASSVGGLSYEQYF. Read as DNA, the sequence is TGTGCCAGCAGCGTAGGGGGATTGTCCTACGAGCAGTACTTC.